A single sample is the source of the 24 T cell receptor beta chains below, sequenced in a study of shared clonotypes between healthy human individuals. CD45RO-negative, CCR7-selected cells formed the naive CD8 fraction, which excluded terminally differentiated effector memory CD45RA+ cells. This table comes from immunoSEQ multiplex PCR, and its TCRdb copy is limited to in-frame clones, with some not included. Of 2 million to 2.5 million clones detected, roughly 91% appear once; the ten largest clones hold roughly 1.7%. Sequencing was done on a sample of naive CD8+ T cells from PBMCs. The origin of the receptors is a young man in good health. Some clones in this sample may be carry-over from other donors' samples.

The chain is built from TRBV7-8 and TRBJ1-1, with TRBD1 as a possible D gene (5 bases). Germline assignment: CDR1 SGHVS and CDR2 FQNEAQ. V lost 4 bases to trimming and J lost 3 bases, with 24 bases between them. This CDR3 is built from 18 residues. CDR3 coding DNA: TGTGCCAGCAGCTACCCAGGGACGGGTGGGGCGACGGACACTGAAGCTTTCTTT. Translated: CASSYPGTGGATDTEAFF. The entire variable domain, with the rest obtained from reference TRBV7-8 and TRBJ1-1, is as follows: GAGVSQSPRYKVAKRGQDVALRCDPISGHVSLFWYQQALGQGPEFLTYFQNEAQLDKSGLPSDRFFAERPEGSVSTLKIQRTQQEDSAVYLCASSYPGTGGATDTEAFFGQGTRLTVV.

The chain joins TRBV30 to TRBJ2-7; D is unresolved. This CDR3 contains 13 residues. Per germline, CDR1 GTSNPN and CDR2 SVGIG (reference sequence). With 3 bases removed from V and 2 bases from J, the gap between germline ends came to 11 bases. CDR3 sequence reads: CAWRSPATYEQYF. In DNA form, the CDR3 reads TGTGCCTGGAGGTCGCCCGCTACCTACGAGCAGTACTTC. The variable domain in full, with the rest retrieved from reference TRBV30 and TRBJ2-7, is SQTIHQWPATLVQPVGSPLSLECTVEGTSNPNLYWYRQAAGRGLQLLFYSVGIGQISSEVPQNLSASRPQDRQFILSSKKLLLSDSGFYLCAWRSPATYEQYFGPGTRLTVT.

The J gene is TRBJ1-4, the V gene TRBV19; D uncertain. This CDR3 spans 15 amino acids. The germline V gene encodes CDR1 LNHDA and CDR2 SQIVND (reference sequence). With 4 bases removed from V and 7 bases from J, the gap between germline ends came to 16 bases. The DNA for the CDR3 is TGTGCCAGTAGTAACCCGGGCCTTAATGGTGAAAAACTGTTTTTT. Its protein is CASSNPGLNGEKLFF.

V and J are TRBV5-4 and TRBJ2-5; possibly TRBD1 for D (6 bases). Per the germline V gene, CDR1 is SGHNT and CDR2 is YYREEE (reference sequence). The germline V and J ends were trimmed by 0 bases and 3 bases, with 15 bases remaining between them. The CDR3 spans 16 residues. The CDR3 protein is CASSLETGIGEETQYF. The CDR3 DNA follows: TGTGCCAGCAGCTTGGAAACAGGGATAGGGGAAGAGACCCAGTACTTC.

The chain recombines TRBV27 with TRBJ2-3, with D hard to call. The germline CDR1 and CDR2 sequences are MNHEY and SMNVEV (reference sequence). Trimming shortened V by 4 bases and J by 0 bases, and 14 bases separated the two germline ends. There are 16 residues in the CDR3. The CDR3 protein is CASSSMEQDSTDTQYF. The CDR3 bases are TGTGCCAGCAGTTCCATGGAGCAGGACAGCACAGATACGCAGTATTTT.

CDR3 in amino acids: CASSFLLAGGPAETQYF. The CDR3 DNA sequence: TGTGCCAGCAGTTTTCTCCTAGCGGGAGGGCCTGCGGAGACCCAGTACTTC. This sequence joins TRBV27 and TRBJ2-5, with 12 nucleotides matching TRBD2. The CDR3 contains 17 residues. V gave up 3 bases and J gave up 5 bases; unmatched junction bases: 10. Germline CDR1 and CDR2: MNHEY and SMNVEV (reference sequence).

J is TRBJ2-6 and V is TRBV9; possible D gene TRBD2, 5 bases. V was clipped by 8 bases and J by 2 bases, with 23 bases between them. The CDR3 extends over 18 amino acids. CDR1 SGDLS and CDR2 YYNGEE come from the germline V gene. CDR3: CASLLGSSPLPGANVLTF. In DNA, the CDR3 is TGTGCCAGTCTGCTAGGGAGCTCCCCGCTCCCTGGGGCCAACGTCCTGACTTTC.

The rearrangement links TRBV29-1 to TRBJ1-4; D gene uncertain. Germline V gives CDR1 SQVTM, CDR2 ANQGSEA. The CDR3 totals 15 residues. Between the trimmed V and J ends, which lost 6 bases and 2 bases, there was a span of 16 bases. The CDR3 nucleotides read TGCAGCGTCGGACGAGCGGGAACCACTAATGAAAAACTGTTTTTT. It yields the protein CSVGRAGTTNEKLFF.

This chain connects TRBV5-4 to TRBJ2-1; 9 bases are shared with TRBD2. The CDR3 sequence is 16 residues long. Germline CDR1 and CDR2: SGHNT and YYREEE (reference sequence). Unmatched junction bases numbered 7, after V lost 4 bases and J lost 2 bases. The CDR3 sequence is CASSLKREVPYNEQFF. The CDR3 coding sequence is TGTGCCAGCAGCCTCAAGCGGGAGGTTCCCTACAATGAGCAGTTCTTC. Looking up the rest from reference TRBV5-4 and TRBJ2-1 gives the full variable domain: ETGVTQSPTHLIKTRGQQVTLRCSSQSGHNTVSWYQQALGQGPQFIFQYYREEENGRGNFPPRFSGLQFPNYSSELNVNALELDDSALYLCASSLKREVPYNEQFFGPGTRLTVL.

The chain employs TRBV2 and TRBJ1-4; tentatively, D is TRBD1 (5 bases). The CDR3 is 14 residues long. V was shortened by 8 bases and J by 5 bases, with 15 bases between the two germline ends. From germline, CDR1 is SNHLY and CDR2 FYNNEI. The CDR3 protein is CASQQTERNEKLFF. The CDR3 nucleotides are TGTGCCAGCCAGCAGACAGAGAGGAATGAAAAACTGTTTTTT.

CDR3: CARMGVQQGAAGTEAFF. CDR3 DNA: TGTGCCAGAATGGGTGTCCAACAGGGGGCAGCGGGCACTGAAGCTTTCTTT. This chain connects TRBV5-3 to TRBJ1-1; 9 bases fit TRBD1. TRBV5-3 is an open reading frame, and its role is uncertain. The CDR3 is made up of 17 amino acids. V shed 6 bases, J shed 4 bases, and the junction held 16 bases outside the gene matches.

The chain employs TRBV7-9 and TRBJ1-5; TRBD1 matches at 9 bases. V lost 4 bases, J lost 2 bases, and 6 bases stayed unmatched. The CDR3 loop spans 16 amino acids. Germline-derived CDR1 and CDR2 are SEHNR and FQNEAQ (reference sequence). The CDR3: CASSSGTGHGNQPQHF. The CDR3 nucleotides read TGTGCCAGCAGCTCTGGGACAGGGCATGGCAATCAGCCCCAGCATTTT.

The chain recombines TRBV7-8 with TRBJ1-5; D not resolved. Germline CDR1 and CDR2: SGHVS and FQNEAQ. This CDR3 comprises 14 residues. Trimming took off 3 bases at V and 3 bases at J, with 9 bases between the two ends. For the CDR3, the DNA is TGTGCCAGCAGCTTGAGAGAAGTCAATCAGCCCCAGCATTTT. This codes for CASSLREVNQPQHF.

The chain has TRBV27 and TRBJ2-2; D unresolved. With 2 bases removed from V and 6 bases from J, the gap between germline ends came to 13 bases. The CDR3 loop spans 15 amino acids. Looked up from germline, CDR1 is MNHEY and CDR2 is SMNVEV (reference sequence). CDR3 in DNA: TGTGCCAGCAGTTTAATCGCGGTTCGACCCGGGGAGCTGTTTTTT. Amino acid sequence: CASSLIAVRPGELFF.

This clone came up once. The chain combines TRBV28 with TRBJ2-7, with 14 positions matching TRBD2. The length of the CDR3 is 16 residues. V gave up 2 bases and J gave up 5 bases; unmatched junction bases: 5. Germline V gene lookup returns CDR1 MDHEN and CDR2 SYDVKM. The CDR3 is CASSLRGLAGVDEQYF. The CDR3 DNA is TGTGCCAGCAGTTTAAGGGGACTAGCGGGAGTAGACGAGCAGTACTTC.

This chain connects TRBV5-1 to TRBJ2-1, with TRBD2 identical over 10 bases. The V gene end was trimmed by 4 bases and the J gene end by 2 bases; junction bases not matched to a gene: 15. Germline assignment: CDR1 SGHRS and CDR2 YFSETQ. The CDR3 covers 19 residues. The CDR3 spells CASSEPGLAEDLTYNEQFF. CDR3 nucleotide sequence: TGCGCCAGCAGCGAACCCGGACTAGCGGAGGATCTAACCTACAATGAGCAGTTCTTC.

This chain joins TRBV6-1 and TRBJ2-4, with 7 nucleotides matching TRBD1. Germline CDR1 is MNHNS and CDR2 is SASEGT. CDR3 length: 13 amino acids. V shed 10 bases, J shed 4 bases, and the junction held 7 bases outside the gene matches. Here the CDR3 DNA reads TGTGCCACCTCCGACAGGGTAAAAAACATTCAGTACTTC. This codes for CATSDRVKNIQYF.

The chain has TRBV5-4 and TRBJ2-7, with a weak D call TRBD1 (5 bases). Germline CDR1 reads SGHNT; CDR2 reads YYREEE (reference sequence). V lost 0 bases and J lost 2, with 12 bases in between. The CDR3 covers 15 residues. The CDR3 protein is CASSLVVRVTYEQYF. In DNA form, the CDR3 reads TGTGCCAGCAGCTTGGTAGTCAGGGTTACCTACGAGCAGTACTTC.

The CDR3 region is CASRSRDRAYEQYF. CDR3 coding DNA: TGTGCCAGTAGGAGCCGGGACAGAGCCTACGAGCAGTACTTC. V and J are TRBV19 and TRBJ2-7, with 7 bases fitting TRBD1. After removal of 6 bases from V and 2 bases from J, the junction contained 7 bases not matched to a gene. CDR1 and CDR2 (germline): LNHDA, SQIVND (reference sequence). CDR3 length equals 14 residues.

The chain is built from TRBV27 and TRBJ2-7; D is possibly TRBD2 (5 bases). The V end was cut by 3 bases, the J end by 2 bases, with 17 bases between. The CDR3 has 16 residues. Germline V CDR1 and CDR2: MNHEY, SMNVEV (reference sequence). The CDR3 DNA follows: TGTGCCAGCAGTTTCAGCAGCGGCCCCTCTACCTACGAGCAGTACTTC. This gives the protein CASSFSSGPSTYEQYF.

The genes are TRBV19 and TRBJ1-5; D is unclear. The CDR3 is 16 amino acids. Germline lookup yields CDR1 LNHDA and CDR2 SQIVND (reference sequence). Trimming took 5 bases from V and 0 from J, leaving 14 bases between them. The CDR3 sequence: CASSWRTEFSNQPQHF. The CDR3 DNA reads TGTGCCAGTAGTTGGCGAACAGAGTTTAGCAATCAGCCCCAGCATTTT.

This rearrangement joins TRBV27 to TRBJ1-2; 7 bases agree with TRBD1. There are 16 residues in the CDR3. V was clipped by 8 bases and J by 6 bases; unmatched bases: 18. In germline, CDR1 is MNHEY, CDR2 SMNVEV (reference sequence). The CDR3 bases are TGTGCCAGCCTACCTCTATGGGGACAGCTGGCTGATGGCTACACCTTC. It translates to CASLPLWGQLADGYTF.

The CDR3 region is CASSHGTGPRNTEAFF. CDR3 DNA sequence: TGCGCCAGCAGCCATGGGACAGGGCCAAGGAACACTGAAGCTTTCTTT. The V and J genes are TRBV4-3 and TRBJ1-1; 9 positions agree with TRBD1. CDR3 length: 16 amino acids. V shed 3 bases and J 1 base; nucleotides not matched to a gene: 6. Looked up from germline, CDR1 is LGHNA and CDR2 is YSLEER.

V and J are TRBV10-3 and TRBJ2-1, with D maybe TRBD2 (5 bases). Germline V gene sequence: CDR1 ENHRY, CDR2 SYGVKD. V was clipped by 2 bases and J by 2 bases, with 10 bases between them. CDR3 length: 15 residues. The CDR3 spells CAISEREYTYNEQFF. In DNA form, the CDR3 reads TGTGCCATCAGTGAGAGGGAGTACACCTACAATGAGCAGTTCTTC.